A selection of T cell receptor beta chains follows, all from one sample in a study of T-cell reconstitution after alpha-beta-depleted transplantation in children. MiXCR, run by TCRdb on the PCR reads, gives a single entry per CDR3 protein. The table shows about 980,000 distinct CDR3 sequences, with about 29% occurring only once. Here the sequenced sample was PBMCs, mostly from graft donor cells, taken 360 days after TCRalphabeta/CD19-depleted stem cell transplant. The receptors here all came from a boy in the first two years of life who had a stem cell transplant for SCID, so the T cells may come from the graft donor. Each CDR3 is given with its conserved first and last residue. The D gene is left open where the match is weak. A clone size is listed for some rows: how often the clone was seen (once, few, many), or a class if it is expanded.

j_gene,abundance,d_gene,v_gene,CDR3nt,CDR3aa
TRBJ1-6,few,TRBD1,TRBV30,TGTGCCTGGAGTGGGGACAGCAATAATTCACCCCTCCACTTT,CAWSGDSNNSPLHF
TRBJ2-7,-,-,TRBV5-1,TGCGCCAGCAGTTCCGGGGGCATTATGGCACCCTACGAGCAGTACTTC,CASSSGGIMAPYEQYF
TRBJ1-2,-,TRBD1,TRBV11-1,TGTGCCAGCAGCATCCGGGCCGACAGGGGGGCGTACTATGGCTACACCTTC,CASSIRADRGAYYGYTF
TRBJ2-1,-,TRBD2,TRBV5-1,TGCGCCAGCAGCTTGGGTAGCGGGGCCCCCAATGAGCAGTTCTTC,CASSLGSGAPNEQFF
TRBJ2-2,few,-,TRBV12-3/TRBV12-4,TGTGCCAGCAGTTTATTTGGGAGTGGTACCACCGGGGAGCTGTTTTTT,CASSLFGSGTTGELFF
TRBJ2-1,few,TRBD1,TRBV6-2/TRBV6-3,TGTGCCAGCAGGAGACAGGGGGGCTACAATGAGCAGTTCTTC,CASRRQGGYNEQFF
TRBJ1-1,-,-,TRBV12-3/TRBV12-4,TGTGCCAGCAGTCCACCCCGGGACACTGAAGCTTTCTTT,CASSPPRDTEAFF
TRBJ2-7,-,-,TRBV29-1,TGCAGCGTTGAGGCAGGGAACGAGCAGTACTTC,CSVEAGNEQYF
TRBJ2-3,-,TRBD2,TRBV29-1,TGCAGCGCCTCCTGGACTAGCGGGGGCAGGGATACGCAGTATTTT,CSASWTSGGRDTQYF
TRBJ2-5,-,TRBD1,TRBV7-7,TGTGCCAGCACCGAAGGGCTTACAGGGGCCCAAGAGACCCAGTACTTC,CASTEGLTGAQETQYF
TRBJ2-1,few,-,TRBV12-3/TRBV12-4,TGTGCCAGCAGTCTCCAAGCCCAGGGCTACAATGAGCAGTTCTTC,CASSLQAQGYNEQFF
TRBJ2-4,-,TRBD2,TRBV9,TGTGCCAGCAGCGTAGATGGGACTAGCGACATTCAGTACTTC,CASSVDGTSDIQYF
TRBJ1-1,-,TRBD1,TRBV5-1,TGCGCCAGCAGCACCGGGACAGATGGCACTGAAGCTTTCTTT,CASSTGTDGTEAFF
TRBJ1-1,few,-,TRBV18,TGTGCCAGCTCACCACTTGGGTCGAACACTGAAGCTTTCTTT,CASSPLGSNTEAFF
TRBJ2-5,-,TRBD2,TRBV4-3,TGCGCCAGCAGCTCCTCGACTAGCCTCCGAGAGACCCAGTACTTC,CASSSSTSLRETQYF
TRBJ2-3,few,TRBD2,TRBV7-6,TGTGCCAGCAGCTTAGGACTAGCGGGGGGATCGGGCACAGATACGCAGTATTTT,CASSLGLAGGSGTDTQYF
TRBJ2-5,-,TRBD1,TRBV20-1,TGCAGTGCTAGTACGGGACAGAGGGAGACCCAGTACTTC,CSASTGQRETQYF
TRBJ2-5,-,TRBD2,TRBV29-1,TGCAGCGTTGGCGGACTAGCGGGTAGGGAGACCCAGTACTTC,CSVGGLAGRETQYF
TRBJ2-5,-,TRBD2,TRBV9,TGTGCCAGCAGCGAGACCCGAGCGGGGGGGCTTCAAGAGACGACCCAGTACTTC,CASSETRAGGLQETTQYF
TRBJ2-1,many,TRBD2,TRBV7-2,TGTGCCAGCAGCTTAGCGGGAGGGGCTCACTCCTACAATGAGCAGTTCTTC,CASSLAGGAHSYNEQFF
TRBJ2-5,-,TRBD2,TRBV18,TGTGCCAGCTCACCGCGGGAAGAAGCGGGGTACCAAGAGACCCAGTACTTC,CASSPREEAGYQETQYF
TRBJ2-3,-,TRBD2,TRBV7-2,TGTGCCAGCAGCTTAGCCCTCCTAGCGGGGGCCATGACAGATACGCAGTATTTT,CASSLALLAGAMTDTQYF
TRBJ2-4,once,-,TRBV11-1,TGTGCCAGCAGCTTTTATCCAGGGGAGGGGAAAAACATTCAGTACTTC,CASSFYPGEGKNIQYF
TRBJ2-6,few,-,TRBV12-3/TRBV12-4,TGTGCCAGCGTGGGTCCAGGACTCCCCTCTGGGGCCAACGTCCTGACTTTC,CASVGPGLPSGANVLTF
TRBJ2-1,-,-,TRBV2,TGTGCCAGCACCCGGCCGGCGGGCCAGCAGTTCTTC,CASTRPAGQQFF
TRBJ1-5,few,-,TRBV9,TGTGCCAGCAGCCCAGAGGGTTGGGGCAATCAGCCCCAGCATTTT,CASSPEGWGNQPQHF
TRBJ2-7,few,TRBD1,TRBV7-6,TGTGCCAGCAGCTTACGGGCAGGGGGCTTGTACGAGCAGTACTTC,CASSLRAGGLYEQYF
TRBJ2-1,few,-,TRBV19,TGTGCCAGTAGTATCTACAGGGTCACCAATGAGCAGTTCTTC,CASSIYRVTNEQFF
TRBJ1-1,-,-,TRBV12-3/TRBV12-4,TGTGCCAGCAGTTTAGCGGGGGTTAGGACTGAAGCTTTCTTT,CASSLAGVRTEAFF
TRBJ2-3,few,TRBD2,TRBV7-2,TGTGCCAGCAGCCAGACTAGCCCCGCAGATACGCAGTATTTT,CASSQTSPADTQYF
TRBJ1-1,-,-,TRBV5-1,TGCGCCAGCAGCTTCCTTCGGACAGAATGGAACACTGAAGCTTTCTTT,CASSFLRTEWNTEAFF
TRBJ2-3,-,TRBD2,TRBV20-1,TGCAGTGCTCTTGCTAGCGGGTATAGCACAGATACGCAGTATTTT,CSALASGYSTDTQYF
TRBJ1-2,-,-,TRBV12-3/TRBV12-4,TGTGCCAGCAGCCCCGCGGGTTCTGGCTATGGCTACACCTTC,CASSPAGSGYGYTF
TRBJ2-5,few,-,TRBV7-8,TGTGCCAGCAGCCCTTTAGCGAGGGGCGAGACCCAGTACTTC,CASSPLARGETQYF
TRBJ1-1,many,TRBD1,TRBV5-6,TGTGCCAGCAGCTCAATCCCGGGACAGGGGGCCGGGAACACTGAAGCTTTCTTT,CASSSIPGQGAGNTEAFF
TRBJ1-1,few,-,TRBV12-3/TRBV12-4,TGTGCCAGCAGTCTCCGTGGGGGCCGGGGCACTGAAGCTTTCTTT,CASSLRGGRGTEAFF
TRBJ2-7,once,-,TRBV5-1,TGCGCCAGCACCCCGAGCATTCCCTCCTACGAGCAGTACTTC,CASTPSIPSYEQYF
TRBJ1-6,-,-,TRBV5-1,TGCGCCAGCAGCTTGGATGGAGGCTTTAATTCACCCCTCCACTTT,CASSLDGGFNSPLHF
TRBJ1-4,-,-,TRBV20-1,TGCAGTGCTAGTCGGTCAGGGGTATTTGAAAAACTGTTTTTT,CSASRSGVFEKLFF
TRBJ2-1,-,TRBD1,TRBV27,TGTGCCAGCCGGGACAGGGCGAACAATGAGCAGTTCTTC,CASRDRANNEQFF
TRBJ2-1,once,TRBD2,TRBV5-4,TGTGCCAGCAGCTTGGTATATCTAGCGGGCGATTACAATGAGCAGTTCTTC,CASSLVYLAGDYNEQFF
TRBJ2-5,-,-,TRBV5-1,TGCGCCAGCAGCGGACGGGTCGGATCCGATGGGACCCAGTACTTC,CASSGRVGSDGTQYF
TRBJ2-1,few,-,TRBV2,TGTGCCAGCAGTGAATCGAACGAATCGGGACTCCAAGGTCTCAATGAGCAGTTCTTC,CASSESNESGLQGLNEQFF
TRBJ1-2,-,TRBD1,TRBV3-1,TGTGCCAGCAGCCAAGGGGCCGTGTGGACAGGCGCTAACTATGGCTACACCTTC,CASSQGAVWTGANYGYTF
TRBJ2-3,few,TRBD2,TRBV18,TGTGCCAGCTCACCGCAACTAGCGGGGGTATCAGATACGCAGTATTTT,CASSPQLAGVSDTQYF